What follows is one T cell receptor beta chain and its context. It lacks a known antigen. No per-base quality is available; no much larger clone lies one base away. These data come from a study of technical replicates of blood from a few donors (dated by TCRdb to the late 2010s). Including cysteine and phenylalanine, the CDR3 has 13 amino acids. CDR3 DNA only is kept here, 39 bases in frame from base 1. A distance of 11 bases separates the germline ends of V and J, which lose 2 bases and 6 bases respectively. Via the germline V gene, CDR1 is SGHNT and CDR2 YENEEA. Libraries were built with the immunoSEQ multiplex PCR assay. In its TCRdb copy, this immuneACCESS table keeps in-frame sequences only and misses some clones. Where compared with another copy, unresolved V genes explain less than half of these, and the others have no known cause. The sample profile shows tens of thousands of clones; 90% to 95% of them were found once. The top ten clonotypes cover more than 0.35% of the sample.

This chain joins TRBV11-3 to TRBJ2-7; the D gene is unclear. The specimen was T cells isolated from PBMCs. The sequence came from a human donor in good health. In nucleotides, the sequence is TGTGCCAGCAGCTTATACGAGGAAAGCGAGCAGTACTTC. Its protein reads: CASSLYEESEQYF.